The sequence of this T cell receptor beta chain was determined in a study of spatial heterogeneity in lung cancer. The J segment lost 7 bases and the V segment lost 5 bases, leaving 6 bases of the junction unmatched. Germline loops: CDR1 SEHNR, CDR2 FQNEAQ (reference sequence). The CDR3 is 13 residues long. TCRdb analysed the 5' RACE reads with MiXCR anew, one entry per CDR3 protein. This table holds tens of thousands of distinct CDR3 sequences, roughly 10% found once. As to time point: sample taken at primary tumor resection. The sequenced material consisted of unsorted whole RNA from tumor, nontumor lung or frozen PBMC.

Sequenced material: PBMCs, taken at surgery. This sequence joins TRBV7-9 and TRBJ1-2; 8 bases agree with TRBD1. This clonotype was obtained from a male donor with early-stage non-small cell lung cancer. The CDR3 region is CASSQLGQVGYTF. As DNA, the CDR3 is TGTGCCAGCAGCCAACTGGGACAGGTTGGCTACACCTTC.